This TCR beta chain came from a study of PD-L1 blockade in urothelial cancer. Whole-study context: Investigators checked blood 3 weeks (second dose) and 6 weeks after treatment start.

Time point meaning: peripheral blood 6 weeks after treatment start. Libraries were prepared by immunoSEQ multiplex PCR; TCRdb keeps only in-frame clonotypes and omits some of them. The sample records about 130,000 clones, 86% being singletons. The CDR3 is made up of 13 amino acids. The junction had 3 bases not matched to a gene; V was cut back by 5 bases and J by 2 bases. Germline V lookup: CDR1 MNHNY, CDR2 SVGAGI (reference sequence). Sequencing was performed on PBMCs, taken around atezolizumab (anti-PD-L1) treatment. This TCR was sampled from a man aged 50 or older with urothelial cancer. The chain is built from TRBV6-6 and TRBJ2-7, with 7 bases that match TRBD1. The chain's CDR3 is CASSEGTAYEQYF. The DNA of the CDR3 is TGTGCCAGCAGTGAGGGGACAGCCTACGAGCAGTACTTC.